These T cell receptor beta chains were read from a single sample in a study of post-analysis software for immune sequencing data. TCRdb used MiXCR to reprocess the PCR reads, holding one entry per CDR3 protein. Of a few hundred thousand distinct CDR3 sequences in the sample, around a third were seen once. Sequencing input: blood. All receptors derive from a girl younger than 18 with multiple sclerosis. Both conserved end residues are part of each CDR3. The D gene is left open where the match is weak. Expanded clones are given a class, and other clones once, few, many or no size at all.

D gene: .; clone size: .; V gene: TRBV7-2; J gene: TRBJ2-6; CDR3 protein: CASSSSLSGANVLTF; CDR3 DNA: TGTGCCAGCAGCTCCAGCCTCTCTGGGGCCAACGTCCTGACTTTC
D gene: TRBD2; clone size: .; V gene: TRBV7-6; J gene: TRBJ2-1; CDR3 protein: CASKTGGRLNEQFF; CDR3 DNA: TGTGCCAGCAAAACGGGGGGGCGGCTCAATGAGCAGTTCTTC
D gene: TRBD2; clone size: few; V gene: TRBV11-2; J gene: TRBJ2-3; CDR3 protein: CASSHASGGASSADTQYF; CDR3 DNA: TGTGCCAGCAGCCACGCTAGCGGGGGGGCCTCATCCGCAGATACGCAGTATTTT
D gene: TRBD1; clone size: few; V gene: TRBV7-6; J gene: TRBJ2-5; CDR3 protein: CASSPRTGPQETQYF; CDR3 DNA: TGTGCCAGCAGCCCTCGGACAGGGCCGCAAGAGACCCAGTACTTC
D gene: .; clone size: .; V gene: TRBV20-1; J gene: TRBJ2-5; CDR3 protein: CSASHRDPGGETQYF; CDR3 DNA: TGCAGTGCTAGTCACAGGGATCCCGGGGGGGAGACCCAGTACTTC
D gene: .; clone size: many; V gene: TRBV5-1; J gene: TRBJ2-7; CDR3 protein: CASSLGQGREQYF; CDR3 DNA: TGCGCCAGCAGCTTGGGGCAGGGCAGGGAGCAGTACTTC
D gene: .; clone size: few; V gene: TRBV29-1; J gene: TRBJ1-1; CDR3 protein: CSVTGIEAFF; CDR3 DNA: TGCAGCGTCACAGGGATTGAAGCTTTCTTT
D gene: TRBD2; clone size: few; V gene: TRBV5-5; J gene: TRBJ2-7; CDR3 protein: CASSLDGREGEQYF; CDR3 DNA: TGTGCCAGCAGCTTGGACGGCAGGGAGGGGGAGCAGTACTTC
D gene: .; clone size: few; V gene: TRBV7-2; J gene: TRBJ2-3; CDR3 protein: CASSPTARSIGTDTQYF; CDR3 DNA: TGTGCCAGCAGCCCGACTGCTAGGAGTATCGGCACAGATACGCAGTATTTT
D gene: TRBD1; clone size: .; V gene: TRBV20-1; J gene: TRBJ2-2; CDR3 protein: CSAIRDREGTGELFF; CDR3 DNA: TGCAGTGCTATCCGAGACAGGGAAGGGACCGGGGAGCTGTTTTTT
D gene: .; clone size: .; V gene: TRBV29-1; J gene: TRBJ2-5; CDR3 protein: CSVAGEETQYF; CDR3 DNA: TGCAGCGTGGCAGGGGAAGAGACCCAGTACTTC
D gene: .; clone size: .; V gene: TRBV14; J gene: TRBJ1-4; CDR3 protein: CASSQLAELNQKLFF; CDR3 DNA: TGTGCCAGCAGCCAATTGGCGGAGCTAAATCAAAAACTGTTTTTT
D gene: .; clone size: few; V gene: TRBV6-6; J gene: TRBJ1-6; CDR3 protein: CASSYRDNSPLHF; CDR3 DNA: TGTGCCAGCAGTTACAGGGATAATTCACCCCTCCACTTT
D gene: .; clone size: .; V gene: TRBV5-1; J gene: TRBJ1-1; CDR3 protein: CASTTTGTGNTEAFF; CDR3 DNA: TGCGCCAGCACCACGACCGGGACGGGGAACACTGAAGCTTTCTTT
D gene: .; clone size: .; V gene: TRBV5-1; J gene: TRBJ1-1; CDR3 protein: CASSLDGSLNTEAFF; CDR3 DNA: TGCGCCAGCAGCTTGGACGGCAGCCTAAACACTGAAGCTTTCTTT
D gene: TRBD1; clone size: .; V gene: TRBV3-1; J gene: TRBJ1-1; CDR3 protein: CASSPRLGQENTEAFF; CDR3 DNA: TGTGCCAGCAGCCCGAGGCTAGGACAGGAAAACACTGAAGCTTTCTTT
D gene: TRBD2; clone size: few; V gene: TRBV10-3; J gene: TRBJ2-1; CDR3 protein: CAIQAGGLSYNEQFF; CDR3 DNA: TGTGCCATACAGGCGGGGGGACTCTCCTACAATGAGCAGTTCTTC
D gene: .; clone size: few; V gene: TRBV12-3/TRBV12-4; J gene: TRBJ1-4; CDR3 protein: CASSPSRQENEKLFF; CDR3 DNA: TGTGCCAGCAGCCCATCTAGGCAGGAGAATGAAAAACTGTTTTTT
D gene: .; clone size: .; V gene: TRBV7-9; J gene: TRBJ2-7; CDR3 protein: CASSRPGRTYEQYF; CDR3 DNA: TGTGCCAGCAGTCGCCCAGGCCGGACCTACGAGCAGTACTTC
D gene: TRBD2; clone size: .; V gene: TRBV7-3; J gene: TRBJ2-3; CDR3 protein: CASSLTNRGGGTDTQYF; CDR3 DNA: TGTGCCAGCAGCTTAACAAACCGGGGGGGCGGGACAGATACGCAGTATTTT
D gene: TRBD2; clone size: few; V gene: TRBV11-2; J gene: TRBJ2-7; CDR3 protein: CASSPLSGGPLPEQYF; CDR3 DNA: TGTGCCAGCAGCCCCCTGAGCGGGGGGCCCCTTCCCGAGCAGTACTTC
D gene: .; clone size: few; V gene: TRBV15; J gene: TRBJ2-5; CDR3 protein: CATSRDLGGQIIQETQYF; CDR3 DNA: TGTGCCACCAGCAGAGATTTGGGGGGACAGATAATACAAGAGACCCAGTACTTC
D gene: .; clone size: many; V gene: TRBV29-1; J gene: TRBJ1-2; CDR3 protein: CSVEPLPNGYTF; CDR3 DNA: TGCAGCGTTGAACCGCTACCCAATGGCTACACCTTC
D gene: TRBD1; clone size: .; V gene: TRBV10-3; J gene: TRBJ2-6; CDR3 protein: CAISESRQGARGANVLTF; CDR3 DNA: TGTGCCATCAGTGAGTCCCGGCAGGGGGCTAGGGGGGCCAACGTCCTGACTTTC
D gene: .; clone size: .; V gene: TRBV10-3; J gene: TRBJ1-6; CDR3 protein: CAISTDTNSPLHF; CDR3 DNA: TGTGCCATCAGCACTGACACCAATTCACCCCTCCACTTT
D gene: TRBD1; clone size: .; V gene: TRBV25-1; J gene: TRBJ2-5; CDR3 protein: CASRGQGAVATQYF; CDR3 DNA: TGTGCCAGCAGAGGACAGGGGGCGGTGGCGACCCAGTACTTC
D gene: .; clone size: .; V gene: TRBV20-1; J gene: TRBJ1-5; CDR3 protein: CSAREYASQPQHF; CDR3 DNA: TGCAGTGCTAGAGAGTATGCCAGTCAGCCCCAGCATTTT